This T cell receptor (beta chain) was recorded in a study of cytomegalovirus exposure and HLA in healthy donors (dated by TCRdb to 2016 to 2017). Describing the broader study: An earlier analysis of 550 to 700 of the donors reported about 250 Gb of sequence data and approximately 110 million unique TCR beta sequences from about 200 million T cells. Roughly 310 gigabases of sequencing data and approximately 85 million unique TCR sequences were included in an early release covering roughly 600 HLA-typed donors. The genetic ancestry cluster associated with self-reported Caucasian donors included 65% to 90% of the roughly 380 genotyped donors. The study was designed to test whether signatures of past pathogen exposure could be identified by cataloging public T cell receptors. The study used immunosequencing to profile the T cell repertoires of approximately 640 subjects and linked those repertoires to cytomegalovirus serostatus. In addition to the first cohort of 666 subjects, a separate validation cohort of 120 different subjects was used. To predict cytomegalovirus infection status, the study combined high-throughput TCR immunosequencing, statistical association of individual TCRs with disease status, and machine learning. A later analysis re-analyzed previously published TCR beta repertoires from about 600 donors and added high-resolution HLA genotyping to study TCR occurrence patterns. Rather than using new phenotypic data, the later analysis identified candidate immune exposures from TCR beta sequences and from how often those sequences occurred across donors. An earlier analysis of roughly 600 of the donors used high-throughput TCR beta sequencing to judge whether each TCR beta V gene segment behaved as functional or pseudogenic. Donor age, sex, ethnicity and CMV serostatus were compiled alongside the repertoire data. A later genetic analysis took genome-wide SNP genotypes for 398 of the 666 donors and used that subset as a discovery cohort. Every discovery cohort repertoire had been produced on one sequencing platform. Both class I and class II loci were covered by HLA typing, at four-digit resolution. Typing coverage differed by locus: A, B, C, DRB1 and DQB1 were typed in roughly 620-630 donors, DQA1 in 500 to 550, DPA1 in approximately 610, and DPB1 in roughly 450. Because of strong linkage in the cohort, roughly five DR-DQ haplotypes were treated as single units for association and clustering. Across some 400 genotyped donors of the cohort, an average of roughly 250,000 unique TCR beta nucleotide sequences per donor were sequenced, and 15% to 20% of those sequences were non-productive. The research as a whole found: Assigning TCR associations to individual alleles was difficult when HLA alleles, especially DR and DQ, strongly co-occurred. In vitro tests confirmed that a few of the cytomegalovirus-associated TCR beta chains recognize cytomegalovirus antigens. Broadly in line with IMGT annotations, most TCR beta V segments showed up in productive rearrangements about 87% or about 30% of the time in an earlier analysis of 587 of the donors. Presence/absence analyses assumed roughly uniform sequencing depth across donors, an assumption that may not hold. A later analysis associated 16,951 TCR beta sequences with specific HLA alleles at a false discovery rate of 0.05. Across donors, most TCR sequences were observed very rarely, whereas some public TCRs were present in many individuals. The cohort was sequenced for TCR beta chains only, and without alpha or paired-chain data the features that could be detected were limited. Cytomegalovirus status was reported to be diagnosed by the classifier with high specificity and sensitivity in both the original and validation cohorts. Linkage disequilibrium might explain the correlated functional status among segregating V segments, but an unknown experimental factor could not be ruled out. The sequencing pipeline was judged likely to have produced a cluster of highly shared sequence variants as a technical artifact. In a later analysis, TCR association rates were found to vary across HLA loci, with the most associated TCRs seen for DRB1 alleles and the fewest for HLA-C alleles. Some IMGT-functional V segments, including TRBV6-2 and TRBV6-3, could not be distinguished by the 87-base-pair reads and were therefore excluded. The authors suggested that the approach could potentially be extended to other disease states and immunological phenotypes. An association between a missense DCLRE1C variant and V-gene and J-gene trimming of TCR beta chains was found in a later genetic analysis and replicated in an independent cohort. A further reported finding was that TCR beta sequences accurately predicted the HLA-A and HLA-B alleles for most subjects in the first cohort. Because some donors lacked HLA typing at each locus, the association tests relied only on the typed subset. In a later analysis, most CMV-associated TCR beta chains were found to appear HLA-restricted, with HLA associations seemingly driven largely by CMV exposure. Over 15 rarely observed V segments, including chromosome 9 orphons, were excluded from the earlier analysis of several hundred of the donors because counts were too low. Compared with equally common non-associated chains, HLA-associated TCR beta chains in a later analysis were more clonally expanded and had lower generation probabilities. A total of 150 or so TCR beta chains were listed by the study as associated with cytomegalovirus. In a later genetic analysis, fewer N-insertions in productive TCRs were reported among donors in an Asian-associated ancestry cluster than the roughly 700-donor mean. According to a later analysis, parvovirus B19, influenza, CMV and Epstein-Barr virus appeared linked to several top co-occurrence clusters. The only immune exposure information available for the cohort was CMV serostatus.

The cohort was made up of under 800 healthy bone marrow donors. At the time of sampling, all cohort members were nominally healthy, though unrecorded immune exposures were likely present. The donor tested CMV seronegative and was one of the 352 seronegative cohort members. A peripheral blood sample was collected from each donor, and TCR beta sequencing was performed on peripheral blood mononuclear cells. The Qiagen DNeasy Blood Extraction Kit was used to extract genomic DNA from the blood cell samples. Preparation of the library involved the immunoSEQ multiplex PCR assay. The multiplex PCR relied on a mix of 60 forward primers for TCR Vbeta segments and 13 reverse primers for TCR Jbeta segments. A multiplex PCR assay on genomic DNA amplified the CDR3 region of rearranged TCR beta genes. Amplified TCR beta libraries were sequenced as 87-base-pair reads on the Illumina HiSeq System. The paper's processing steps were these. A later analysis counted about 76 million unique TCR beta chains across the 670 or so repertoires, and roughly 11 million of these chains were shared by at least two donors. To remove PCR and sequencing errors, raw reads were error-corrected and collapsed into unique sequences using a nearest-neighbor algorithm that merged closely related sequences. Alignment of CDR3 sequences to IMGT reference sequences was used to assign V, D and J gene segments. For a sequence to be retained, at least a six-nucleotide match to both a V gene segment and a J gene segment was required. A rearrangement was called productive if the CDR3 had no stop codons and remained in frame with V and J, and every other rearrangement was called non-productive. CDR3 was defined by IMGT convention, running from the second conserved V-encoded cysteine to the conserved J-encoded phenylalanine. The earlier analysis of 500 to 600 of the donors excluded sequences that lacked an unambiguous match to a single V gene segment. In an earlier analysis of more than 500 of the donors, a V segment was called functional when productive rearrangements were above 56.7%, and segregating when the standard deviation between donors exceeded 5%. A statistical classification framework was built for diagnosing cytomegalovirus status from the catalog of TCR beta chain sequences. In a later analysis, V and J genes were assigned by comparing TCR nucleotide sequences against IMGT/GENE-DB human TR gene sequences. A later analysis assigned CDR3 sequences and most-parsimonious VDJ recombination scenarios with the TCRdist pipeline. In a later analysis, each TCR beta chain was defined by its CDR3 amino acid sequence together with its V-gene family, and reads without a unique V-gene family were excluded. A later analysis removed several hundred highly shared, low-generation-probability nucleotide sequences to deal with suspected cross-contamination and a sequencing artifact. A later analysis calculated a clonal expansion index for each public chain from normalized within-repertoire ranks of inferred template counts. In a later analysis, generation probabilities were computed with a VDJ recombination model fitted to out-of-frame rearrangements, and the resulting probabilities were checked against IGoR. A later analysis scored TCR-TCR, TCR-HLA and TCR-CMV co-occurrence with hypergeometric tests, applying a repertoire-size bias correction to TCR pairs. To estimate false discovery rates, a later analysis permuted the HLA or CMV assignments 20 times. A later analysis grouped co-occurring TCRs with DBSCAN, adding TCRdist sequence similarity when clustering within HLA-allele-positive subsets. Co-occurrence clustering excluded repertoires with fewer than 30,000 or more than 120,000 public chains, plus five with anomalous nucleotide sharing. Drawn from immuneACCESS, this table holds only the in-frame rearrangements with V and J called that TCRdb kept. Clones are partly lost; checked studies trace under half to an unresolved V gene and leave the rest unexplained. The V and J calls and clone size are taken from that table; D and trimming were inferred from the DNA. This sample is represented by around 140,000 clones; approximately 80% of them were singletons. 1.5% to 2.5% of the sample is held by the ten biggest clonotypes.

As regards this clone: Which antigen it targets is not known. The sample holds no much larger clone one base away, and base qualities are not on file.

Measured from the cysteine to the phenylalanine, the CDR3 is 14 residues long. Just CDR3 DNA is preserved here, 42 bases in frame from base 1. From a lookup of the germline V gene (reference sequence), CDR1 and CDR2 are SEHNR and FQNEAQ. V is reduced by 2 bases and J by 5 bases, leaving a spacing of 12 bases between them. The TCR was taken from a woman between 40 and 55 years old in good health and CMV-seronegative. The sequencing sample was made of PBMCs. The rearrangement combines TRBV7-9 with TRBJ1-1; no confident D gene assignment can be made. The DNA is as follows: TGTGCCAGCAGCTTAAGGGAGATCCGGACTGAAGCTTTCTTT. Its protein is CASSLREIRTEAFF. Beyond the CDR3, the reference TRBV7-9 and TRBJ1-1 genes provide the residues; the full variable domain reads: DTGVSQNPRHKITKRGQNVTFRCDPISEHNRLYWYRQTLGQGPEFLTYFQNEAQLEKSRLLSDRFSAERPKGSFSTLEIQRTEQGDSAMYLCASSLREIRTEAFFGQGTRLTVV.